These 2 T cell receptor beta chains were all obtained from the same sample, sequenced in a study of blood T cell repertoires in COVID-19. TCRdb keeps only in-frame clones here, not all; method: immunoSEQ multiplex PCR. The sample holds approximately 340,000 clones, over 80% seen once. The sample taken for sequencing was peripheral blood. Receptors originate from a man aged 30-40 years with COVID-19, enrolled during active disease.

The rearrangement links TRBV5-6 to TRBJ2-5; a weak D match, TRBD2 (6 bases). The CDR3 is 17 amino acids. Per germline, CDR1 SGHDT and CDR2 YYEEEE. The V end was cut by 0 bases, the J end by 6 bases, with 21 bases between. As DNA, the CDR3 is TGTGCCAGCAGCTTGGGTCCGCCGGGACTGGGAAGGAAGACCCAGTACTTC. Translated, it gives CASSLGPPGLGRKTQYF.

About this clone itself: Other DNA sequences within the sample encode an identical CDR3. This rearrangement joins TRBV18 to TRBJ2-7; 9 bases are shared with TRBD1. This CDR3 region has 15 residues. Germline CDR1 KGHSH, CDR2 LQKENI. J lost 3 bases, V lost 3 bases, and 6 bases had no gene match. The CDR3 DNA reads as TGTGCCAGCTCACCCGGGACAGGGAGAGGCTACGAGCAGTACTTC. Residues: CASSPGTGRGYEQYF.